These T cell receptor beta chains were read from a single sample in a study of CXCR3-negative and CXCR3-positive naive CD8 T cells. TCRdb processed the 5' RACE reads again and assigns one entry to each CDR3 protein, with no DNA. The table counts some 140,000 distinct CDR3 sequences; less than 0.55% lies in the top ten. The specimen was naive CXCR3+ CD8+ T cells from blood. These receptors came from a human donor in good health. Some clones in this sample may be carry-over from other donors' samples. CDR3s include the opening cysteine and the closing phenylalanine or tryptophan. Each record gives: J gene, V gene, CDR3 protein.

>TRBJ1-1|TRBV20-1
CSVGEGSGTEAFF
>TRBJ1-5|TRBV4-3
CASSQGRVNQPQHF
>TRBJ1-1|TRBV7-9
CASSSSGGITEAFF
>TRBJ2-1|TRBV12-3/TRBV12-4
CASSLLALSYNEQFF
>TRBJ1-1|TRBV29-1
CSVISGYGTEAFF
>TRBJ1-6|TRBV12-3/TRBV12-4
CASSLGGGGNSPLHF
>TRBJ1-1|TRBV12-3/TRBV12-4
CASSFVDGILMNTEAFF
>TRBJ2-3|TRBV10-3
CAISGRTSGGPGDTQYF
>TRBJ2-7|TRBV7-9
CASSAPPIWGAYEQYF
>TRBJ1-6|TRBV20-1
CSARRVGQGYSPLHF
>TRBJ2-1|TRBV6-5
CASAIKQGPSDEQFF
>TRBJ2-7|TRBV5-4
CASSPGLSYEQYF
>TRBJ1-1|TRBV7-9
CASSPTDKNTEAFF
>TRBJ1-2|TRBV6-5
CASKQPGTVLSGYTF
>TRBJ2-1|TRBV7-8
CASNGEAGNEQFF
>TRBJ2-1|TRBV19
CASSMSFAGSYNEQFF
>TRBJ1-2|TRBV7-3
CASSPTRTGSGYTF
>TRBJ2-7|TRBV29-1
CSVEVTGGNYEQYF
>TRBJ1-1|TRBV19
CASSQGALGTEAFF
>TRBJ2-1|TRBV11-3
CASSVPYGGGNEQFF
>TRBJ2-7|TRBV20-1
CSALTGTGVSYEQYF
>TRBJ2-7|TRBV5-1
CASSLFVRGQYEQYF
>TRBJ1-2|TRBV29-1
CSVYWTAYPNYYGYTF
>TRBJ1-1|TRBV27
CASSFALVSPAFF
>TRBJ2-3|TRBV29-1
CSVGTLTDTQYF
>TRBJ2-5|TRBV13
CASSFRLAGGPGETQYF
>TRBJ2-1|TRBV7-8
CASSLVQRGNNNEQFF
>TRBJ1-6|TRBV30
CAWSSRESSPLHF
>TRBJ2-7|TRBV7-9
CASSSPTGGESYEQYF
>TRBJ2-6|TRBV19
CASSVWAVDSGANVLTF
>TRBJ2-5|TRBV29-1
CSVMGLSVAVQETQYF
>TRBJ1-1|TRBV10-3
CAAWTGGFSEAFF
>TRBJ2-6|TRBV10-3
CAISEIEVRGSGANVLTF
>TRBJ2-7|TRBV5-1
CASRKDSSYEQYF
>TRBJ2-3|TRBV11-2
CASRSDMGTQYF
>TRBJ2-2|TRBV5-1
CASSLEGVTGELFF
>TRBJ1-6|TRBV4-1
CASSQGLGKDSPLHF
>TRBJ2-3|TRBV28
CASSLWQGNTDTQYF
>TRBJ2-2|TRBV20-1
CSARGTGTGELFF
>TRBJ1-1|TRBV6-5
CASSWGPVGTEAFF
>TRBJ2-7|TRBV20-1
CSARDRGRYEQYF
>TRBJ2-2|TRBV27
CASSLFPHPPGELFF
>TRBJ2-7|TRBV7-9
CASSRTSGSEQYF
>TRBJ2-1|TRBV12-3/TRBV12-4
CASSFQDKQFF
>TRBJ2-7|TRBV28
CASRIAGLGAYEQYF
>TRBJ2-5|TRBV7-8
CASSLSLAGEETQYF
>TRBJ2-5|TRBV7-6
CASSALGGAETQYF
>TRBJ2-7|TRBV7-9
CASSAPGSDLYEQYF
>TRBJ2-3|TRBV3-1
CASSQDLRDPQGDTQYF
>TRBJ2-1|TRBV20-1
CSARDAPGGRYNEQFF
>TRBJ2-2|TRBV10-1
CARTSPNTGELFF
>TRBJ2-7|TRBV20-1
CSARGGTGYEQYF
>TRBJ2-7|TRBV9
CASSVGGGTPYEQYF
>TRBJ2-1|TRBV20-1
CSARDDRSTYNEQFF
>TRBJ1-5|TRBV28
CASSLGGPQHF
>TRBJ2-2|TRBV7-9
CASPQGFATGELFF
>TRBJ2-1|TRBV6-5
CASSYQSSYNEQFF
>TRBJ1-6|TRBV7-8
CASSLSAFGALYNSPLHF
>TRBJ2-1|TRBV7-9
CASSPSTPGQGPYNEQFF